Listed below are T cell receptor beta chains from one sample, sequenced in a study of shared clonotypes between healthy human individuals. Libraries were prepared by immunoSEQ multiplex PCR; TCRdb keeps only in-frame clonotypes and omits some of them. This sample carries approximately 710,000 clones, less than 95% of them seen once, and the ten largest clones take 34%. The sample consisted of memory CD8+ T cells from PBMCs. The receptors derive from a man in his late teens or twenties in good health. Some clones in this sample may be carry-over from other donors' samples. The CDR3 runs from the conserved cysteine through the conserved F or W. D genes are given only for firm matches. Clone size is given for some rows only: seen once, a few or many times, or a class if the clone is expanded.

CDR3,DNA,V,D,size,J
CASSDSMEGEGYTF,TGTGCCAGCAGTGACTCGATGGAAGGAGAGGGCTACACCTTC,TRBV6-4,NA,NA,TRBJ1-2
CASSLALAGVGEQFF,TGTGCCAGCAGCTTGGCACTAGCGGGAGTTGGTGAGCAGTTCTTC,TRBV5-6,TRBD2,NA,TRBJ2-1
CASSLWRGANEKLFF,TGTGCCAGCAGTTTATGGAGGGGGGCTAATGAAAAACTGTTTTTT,TRBV28,NA,NA,TRBJ1-4
CASSLYLGSGSFFTDTQYF,TGTGCCAGCAGCTTATATCTGGGGTCGGGCTCCTTTTTCACAGATACGCAGTATTTT,TRBV7-9,NA,NA,TRBJ2-3
CASSESQGETEAFF,TGTGCCAGCAGTGAATCACAGGGTGAGACTGAAGCTTTCTTT,TRBV25-1,NA,NA,TRBJ1-1
CASSLLAGNSRYEQYF,TGTGCCAGCAGCTTACTAGCGGGAAATTCACGCTACGAGCAGTACTTC,TRBV5-8,TRBD2,NA,TRBJ2-7
CSASIINEQFF,TGCAGTGCTAGCATTATCAATGAGCAGTTCTTC,TRBV20-1,NA,once,TRBJ2-1
CASSAMAGETYEQYF,TGTGCCAGCAGCGCCATGGCAGGGGAGACCTACGAGCAGTACTTC,TRBV6-1,NA,NA,TRBJ2-7
CASSFRGPATGELFF,TGTGCCAGCAGTTTTCGGGGGCCGGCCACCGGGGAGCTGTTTTTT,TRBV28,NA,NA,TRBJ2-2
CASSYGSGANYGYTF,TGTGCCAGCAGTTACGGGTCGGGGGCTAACTATGGCTACACCTTC,TRBV6-6,NA,NA,TRBJ1-2
CASSLNVAGADTEAFF,TGTGCCAGCAGCTTAAACGTGGCGGGGGCGGACACTGAAGCTTTCTTT,TRBV7-9,NA,NA,TRBJ1-1
CASSLGVAGGSPGANVLTF,TGTGCCAGCAGCTTAGGGGTTGCAGGGGGCAGTCCTGGGGCCAACGTCCTGACTTTC,TRBV13,TRBD1,NA,TRBJ2-6
CASSLNPRIGDTGELFF,TGTGCCAGCAGCTTAAATCCTAGGATCGGCGACACCGGGGAGCTGTTTTTT,TRBV7-7,NA,NA,TRBJ2-2
CASSLGGKGEQYF,TGTGCCAGCAGCTTAGGGGGTAAAGGCGAGCAGTACTTC,TRBV7-3,NA,NA,TRBJ2-7
CASSVTGTGELFF,TGTGCCAGCAGCGTTACAGGAACCGGGGAGCTGTTTTTT,TRBV7-9,NA,NA,TRBJ2-2
CASRTWDEPWSYGYTF,TGTGCCAGCAGGACATGGGACGAACCCTGGAGCTATGGCTACACCTTC,TRBV2,NA,NA,TRBJ1-2
CASSSFGGSSSYEQYF,TGTGCCAGCAGCTCCTTCGGCGGATCAAGCTCCTACGAGCAGTACTTC,TRBV7-8,NA,NA,TRBJ2-7
CATSRLGSSYNEQFF,TGTGCCACCAGCAGATTGGGGAGCTCCTACAATGAGCAGTTCTTC,TRBV15,NA,few,TRBJ2-1
CASSAGTSGTYEQFF,TGTGCCAGCAGCGCGGGGACTAGCGGGACTTATGAGCAGTTCTTC,TRBV9,TRBD2,NA,TRBJ2-1
CASSPSRGESNQPQHF,TGTGCCAGCAGTCCCTCCAGGGGGGAAAGCAATCAGCCCCAGCATTTT,TRBV27,TRBD1,NA,TRBJ1-5
CASSLDSVVGGPYEQYF,TGTGCCAGCAGCTTAGATTCTGTTGTGGGAGGGCCCTACGAGCAGTACTTC,TRBV7-6,TRBD2,NA,TRBJ2-7
CASRRGPLNTEAFF,TGTGCCAGTAGGAGGGGGCCTCTGAACACTGAAGCTTTCTTT,TRBV19,TRBD1,few,TRBJ1-1
CASSLAGVNQPQHF,TGTGCCAGCAGTTTAGCCGGGGTCAATCAGCCCCAGCATTTT,TRBV27,NA,NA,TRBJ1-5
CASSGLGYGQPQHF,TGTGCCAGTAGTGGGTTGGGGTACGGTCAGCCCCAGCATTTT,TRBV19,NA,few,TRBJ1-5
CASSLGAGPTYEQYF,TGTGCCAGCAGCTTAGGGGCGGGGCCGACCTACGAGCAGTACTTC,TRBV7-3,NA,NA,TRBJ2-7
CAWSWGLAEDTQYF,TGTGCCTGGAGTTGGGGACTAGCGGAAGATACGCAGTATTTT,TRBV30,TRBD2,NA,TRBJ2-3
CASSLSWGPASYEQYF,TGTGCCAGCAGTTTATCTTGGGGGCCAGCCTCCTACGAGCAGTACTTC,TRBV27,NA,NA,TRBJ2-7
CASNPGRAPEQYF,TGTGCCAGCAACCCCGGGAGGGCTCCCGAGCAGTACTTC,TRBV28,TRBD2,NA,TRBJ2-7
CASSQVPGSGNTIYF,TGTGCCAGCAGCCAAGTGCCGGGCTCTGGAAACACCATATATTTT,TRBV4-2,NA,few,TRBJ1-3
CASSLGGLYNEQFF,TGTGCCAGCAGTTTAGGGGGACTGTACAATGAGCAGTTCTTC,TRBV27,NA,NA,TRBJ2-1
CASSNTANTGELFF,TGTGCCAGCAGCAACACAGCGAACACCGGGGAGCTGTTTTTT,TRBV6-5,NA,NA,TRBJ2-2
CASSYLRTLTGETQYF,TGTGCCAGCAGTTACCTCAGGACGTTAACCGGGGAGACCCAGTACTTC,TRBV6-5,NA,NA,TRBJ2-5
CASSTGTGRGSEAFF,TGTGCCAGCAGCACAGGGACGGGGAGGGGATCTGAAGCTTTCTTT,TRBV5-6,NA,few,TRBJ1-1
CASSPPSGTPYNEQFF,TGTGCCAGCAGTCCGCCATCCGGGACCCCGTACAATGAGCAGTTCTTC,TRBV27,NA,NA,TRBJ2-1